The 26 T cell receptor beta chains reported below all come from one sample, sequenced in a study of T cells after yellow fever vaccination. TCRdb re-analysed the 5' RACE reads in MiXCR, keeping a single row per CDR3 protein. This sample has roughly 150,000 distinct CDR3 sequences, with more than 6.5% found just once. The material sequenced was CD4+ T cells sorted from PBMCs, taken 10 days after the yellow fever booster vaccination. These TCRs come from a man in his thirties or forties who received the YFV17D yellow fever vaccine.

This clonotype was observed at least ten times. The CDR3 bases are TGTGCCAGCAGTCCCCAGACTAGCGGGAGGGGGGGTGAGCAGTTCTTC. Translating gives CASSPQTSGRGGEQFF. J is TRBJ2-1 and V is TRBV27; the match to TRBD2 covers 14 bases. This CDR3 has 16 residues. Germline V gene sequence: CDR1 MNHEY, CDR2 SMNVEV (reference sequence). The V gene end was trimmed by 5 bases and the J gene end by 9 bases; junction bases not matched to a gene: 9.

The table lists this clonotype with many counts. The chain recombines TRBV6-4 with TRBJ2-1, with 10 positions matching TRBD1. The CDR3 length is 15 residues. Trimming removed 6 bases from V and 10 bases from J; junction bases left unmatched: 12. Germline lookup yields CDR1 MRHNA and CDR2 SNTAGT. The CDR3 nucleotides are TGTGCCAGCAGCCTGGACAGGGGGAAGGGGAGAGAGCAGTTCTTC. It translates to CASSLDRGKGREQFF.

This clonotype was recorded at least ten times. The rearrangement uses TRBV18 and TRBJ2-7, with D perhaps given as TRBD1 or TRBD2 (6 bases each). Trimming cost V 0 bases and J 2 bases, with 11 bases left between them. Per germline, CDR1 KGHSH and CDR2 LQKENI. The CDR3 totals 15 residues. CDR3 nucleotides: TGTGCCAGCTCACCACCATCAGGGGAGGCCTACGAGCAGTACTTC. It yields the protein CASSPPSGEAYEQYF.

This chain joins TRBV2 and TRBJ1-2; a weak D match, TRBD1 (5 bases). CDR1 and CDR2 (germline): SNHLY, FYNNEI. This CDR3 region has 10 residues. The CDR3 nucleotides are TGTACCTTCGGGGGCTATGGCTACACCTTC. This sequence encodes CTFGGYGYTF.

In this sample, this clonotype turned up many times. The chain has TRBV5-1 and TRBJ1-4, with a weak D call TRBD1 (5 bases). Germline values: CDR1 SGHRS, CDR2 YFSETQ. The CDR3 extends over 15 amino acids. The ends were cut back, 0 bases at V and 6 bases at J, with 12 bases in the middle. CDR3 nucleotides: TGCGCCAGCAGCTTGGCCGCAGGGTTTGATGAAAAACTGTTTTTT. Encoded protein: CASSLAAGFDEKLFF.

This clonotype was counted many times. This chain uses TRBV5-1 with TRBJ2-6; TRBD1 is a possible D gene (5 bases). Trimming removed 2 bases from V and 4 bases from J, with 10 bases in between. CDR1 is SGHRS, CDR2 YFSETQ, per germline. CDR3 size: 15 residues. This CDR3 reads CASSFEGAGANVLTF. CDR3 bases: TGCGCCAGCAGCTTTGAAGGGGCCGGGGCCAACGTCCTGACTTTC.

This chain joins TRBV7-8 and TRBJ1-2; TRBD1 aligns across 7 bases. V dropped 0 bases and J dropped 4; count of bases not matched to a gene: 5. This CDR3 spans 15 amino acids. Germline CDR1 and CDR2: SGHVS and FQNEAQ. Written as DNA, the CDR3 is TGTGCCAGCAGCTTAGCGGAAGGGGGCGTCTATGGCTACACCTTC. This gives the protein CASSLAEGGVYGYTF.

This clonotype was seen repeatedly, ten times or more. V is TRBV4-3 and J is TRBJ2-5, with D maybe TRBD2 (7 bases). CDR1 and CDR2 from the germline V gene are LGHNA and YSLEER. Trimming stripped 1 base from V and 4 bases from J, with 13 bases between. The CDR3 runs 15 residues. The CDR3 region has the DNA TGCGCCAGCAGCCAAGTCGGGGGGCTGGGAGAGACCCAGTACTTC. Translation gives CASSQVGGLGETQYF.

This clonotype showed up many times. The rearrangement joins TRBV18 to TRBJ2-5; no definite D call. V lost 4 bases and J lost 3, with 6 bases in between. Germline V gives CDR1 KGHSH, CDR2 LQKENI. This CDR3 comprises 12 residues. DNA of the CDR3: TGTGCCAGCTCACACCCTGAAGAGACCCAGTACTTC. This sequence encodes CASSHPEETQYF.

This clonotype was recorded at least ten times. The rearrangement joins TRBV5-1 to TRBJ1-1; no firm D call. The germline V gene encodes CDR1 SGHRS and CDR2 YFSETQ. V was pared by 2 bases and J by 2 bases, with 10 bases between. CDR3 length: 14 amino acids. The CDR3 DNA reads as TGCGCCAGCAGCTTTGATGTGGGAAACACTGAAGCTTTCTTT. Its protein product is CASSFDVGNTEAFF.

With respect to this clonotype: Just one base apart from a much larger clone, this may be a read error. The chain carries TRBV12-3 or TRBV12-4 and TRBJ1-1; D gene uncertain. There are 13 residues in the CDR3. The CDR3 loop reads CSSRIAETTEAFF. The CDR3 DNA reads TGTTCCAGCAGGATCGCGGAAACCACTGAAGCTTTCTTT.

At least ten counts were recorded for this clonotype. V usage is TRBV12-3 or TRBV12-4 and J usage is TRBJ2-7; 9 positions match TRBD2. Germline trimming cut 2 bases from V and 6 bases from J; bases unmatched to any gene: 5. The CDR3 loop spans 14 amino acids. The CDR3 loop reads CASSLLAGETEQYF. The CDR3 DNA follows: TGTGCCAGCAGTTTATTAGCGGGAGAAACCGAGCAGTACTTC.

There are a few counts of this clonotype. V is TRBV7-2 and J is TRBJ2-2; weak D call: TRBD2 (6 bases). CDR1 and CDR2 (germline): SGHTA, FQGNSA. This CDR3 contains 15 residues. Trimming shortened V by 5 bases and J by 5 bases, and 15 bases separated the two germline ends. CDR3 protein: CASSRSGKGTGELFF. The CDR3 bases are TGTGCCAGCAGCCGTAGCGGCAAGGGAACCGGGGAGCTGTTTTTT.

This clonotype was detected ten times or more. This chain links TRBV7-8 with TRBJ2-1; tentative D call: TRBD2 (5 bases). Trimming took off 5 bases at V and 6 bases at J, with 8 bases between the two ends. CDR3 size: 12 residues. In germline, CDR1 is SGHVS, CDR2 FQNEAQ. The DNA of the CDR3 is TGTGCCAGCAGCCCCGGAGGCAATGAGCAGTTCTTC. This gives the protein CASSPGGNEQFF.

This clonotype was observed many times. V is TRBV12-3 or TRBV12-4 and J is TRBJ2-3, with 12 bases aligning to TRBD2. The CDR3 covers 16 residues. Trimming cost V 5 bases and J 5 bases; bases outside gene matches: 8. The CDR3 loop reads CASSVTSGRGGDTQYF. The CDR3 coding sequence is TGTGCCAGCAGTGTGACTAGCGGGAGAGGGGGAGATACGCAGTATTTT.

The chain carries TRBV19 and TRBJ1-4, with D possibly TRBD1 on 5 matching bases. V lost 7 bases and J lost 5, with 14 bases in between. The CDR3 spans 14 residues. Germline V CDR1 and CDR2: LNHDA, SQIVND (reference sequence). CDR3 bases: TGTGCCAGTAACAATGGGGGAGCCAATGAAAAACTGTTTTTT. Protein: CASNNGGANEKLFF.

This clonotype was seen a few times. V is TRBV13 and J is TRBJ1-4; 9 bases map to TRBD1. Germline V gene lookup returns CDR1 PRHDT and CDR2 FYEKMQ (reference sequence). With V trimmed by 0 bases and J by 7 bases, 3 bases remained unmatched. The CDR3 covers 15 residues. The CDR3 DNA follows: TGTGCCAGCAGCTTAGGTGGGACAGGGTTTGAAAAACTGTTTTTT. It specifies CASSLGGTGFEKLFF.

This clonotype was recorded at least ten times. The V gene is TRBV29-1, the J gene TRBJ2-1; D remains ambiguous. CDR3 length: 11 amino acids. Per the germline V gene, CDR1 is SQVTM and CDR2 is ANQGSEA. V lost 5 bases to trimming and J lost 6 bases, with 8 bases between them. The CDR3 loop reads CSVRRRNEQFF. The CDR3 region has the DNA TGCAGCGTTAGACGTCGCAATGAGCAGTTCTTC.

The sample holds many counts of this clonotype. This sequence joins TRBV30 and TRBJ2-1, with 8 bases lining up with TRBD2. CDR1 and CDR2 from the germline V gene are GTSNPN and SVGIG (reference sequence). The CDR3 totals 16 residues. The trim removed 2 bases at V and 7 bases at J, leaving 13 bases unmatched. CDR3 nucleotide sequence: TGTGCCTGGAGTATCCCCGGGCGGGAGGTGGATAATGAGCAGTTCTTC. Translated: CAWSIPGREVDNEQFF.

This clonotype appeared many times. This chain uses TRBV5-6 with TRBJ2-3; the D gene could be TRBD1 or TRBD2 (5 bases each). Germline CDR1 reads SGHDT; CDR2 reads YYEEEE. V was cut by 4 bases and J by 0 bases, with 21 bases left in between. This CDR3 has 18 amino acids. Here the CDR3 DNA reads TGTGCCAGCAGCAACCTTGTTGCGACAGCGGATAGCACAGATACGCAGTATTTT. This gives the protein CASSNLVATADSTDTQYF.

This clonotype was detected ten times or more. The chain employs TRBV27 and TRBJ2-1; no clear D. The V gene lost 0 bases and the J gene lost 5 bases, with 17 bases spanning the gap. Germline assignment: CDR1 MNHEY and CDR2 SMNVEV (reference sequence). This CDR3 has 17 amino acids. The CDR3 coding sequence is TGTGCCAGCAGTTTATCGAGTGTGACTCCTAGGAACAATGAGCAGTTCTTC. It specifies CASSLSSVTPRNNEQFF.

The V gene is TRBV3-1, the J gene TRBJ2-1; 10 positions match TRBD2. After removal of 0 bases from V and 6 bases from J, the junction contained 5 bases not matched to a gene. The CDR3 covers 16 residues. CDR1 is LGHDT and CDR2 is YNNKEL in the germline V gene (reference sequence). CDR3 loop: CASSQDPASGSNEQFF. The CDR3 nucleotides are TGTGCCAGCAGCCAAGATCCGGCTAGCGGGAGCAATGAGCAGTTCTTC.

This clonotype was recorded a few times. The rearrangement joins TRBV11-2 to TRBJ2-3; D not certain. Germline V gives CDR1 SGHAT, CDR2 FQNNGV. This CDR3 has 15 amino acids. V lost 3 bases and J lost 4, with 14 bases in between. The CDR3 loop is CASSFPPPRPDTQYF. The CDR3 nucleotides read TGTGCCAGCAGCTTCCCGCCTCCTCGTCCAGATACGCAGTATTTT.

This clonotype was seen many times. CDR3 in DNA: TGTGCCAGCAGCTTTTCCCCCGGACTAGCGGGACCGATCGTCTACGAGCAGTACTTC. It translates to CASSFSPGLAGPIVYEQYF. J is TRBJ2-7 and V is TRBV7-9; 12 bases map to TRBD2. Losses at the gene ends were 3 bases for V and 3 bases for J; bases not matched to a gene: 15. Germline-derived CDR1 and CDR2 are SEHNR and FQNEAQ (reference sequence). This CDR3 has 19 amino acids.

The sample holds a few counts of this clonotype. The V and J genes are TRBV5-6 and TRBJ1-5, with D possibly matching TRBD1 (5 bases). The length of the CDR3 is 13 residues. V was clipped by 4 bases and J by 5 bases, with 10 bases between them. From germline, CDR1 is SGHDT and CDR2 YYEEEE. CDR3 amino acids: CASSAGPDQPQHF. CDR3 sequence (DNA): TGTGCCAGCAGCGCAGGGCCTGATCAGCCCCAGCATTTT.

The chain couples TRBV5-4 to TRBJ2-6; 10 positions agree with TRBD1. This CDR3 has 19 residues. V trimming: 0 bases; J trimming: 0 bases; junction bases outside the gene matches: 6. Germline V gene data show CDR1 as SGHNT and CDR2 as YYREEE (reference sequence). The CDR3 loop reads CASSLGQGAPLSGANVLTF. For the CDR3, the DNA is TGTGCCAGCAGCTTGGGACAGGGGGCTCCTCTCTCTGGGGCCAACGTCCTGACTTTC.